A single sample is the source of the 29 T cell receptor beta chains below, sequenced in a study of blood T cell repertoires in COVID-19. This table comes from immunoSEQ multiplex PCR, and its TCRdb copy is limited to in-frame clones, with some not included. The sample records under 350,000 clones, approximately 82% being singletons. The specimen was peripheral blood. Receptors originate from a man aged 55 to 70 who had recovered from COVID-19.

This clone was observed a few times. The V call is TRBV28, the J call TRBJ1-5, with D maybe TRBD1 (5 bases). The V gene lost 2 bases and the J gene lost 0 bases, with 17 bases spanning the gap. The CDR3 is 18 amino acids. Germline V gene sequence: CDR1 MDHEN, CDR2 SYDVKM. Here the CDR3 reads CASSLVRRGGYSNQPQHF. For the CDR3, the DNA is TGTGCCAGCAGTTTAGTCCGACGCGGGGGTTATAGCAATCAGCCCCAGCATTTT.

The chain has TRBV5-5 and TRBJ1-2, with 9 bases fitting TRBD1. The trim removed 2 bases at V and 2 bases at J, leaving 4 bases unmatched. Germline V CDR1 and CDR2: SGHKS, YYEKEE (reference sequence). There are 15 residues in the CDR3. In DNA form, the CDR3 reads TGTGCCAGCAGCTTCGGGACAGGGCCGAACTATGGCTACACCTTC. Translated, it gives CASSFGTGPNYGYTF.

The chain recombines TRBV11-2 with TRBJ2-7; TRBD1 matches 12 bases. The V gene's germline CDR1 is SGHAT and CDR2 FQNNGV. The CDR3 has 15 residues. J gave up 7 bases and V 5 bases, and 9 bases lay outside the gene matches. The CDR3 DNA reads TGTGCCAGCAGCGTTGCCGGGACAGGGGGCGGTGAGCAGTACTTC. This sequence encodes CASSVAGTGGGEQYF. The variable domain in full, with the rest retrieved from reference TRBV11-2 and TRBJ2-7, is EAGVAQSPRYKIIEKRQSVAFWCNPISGHATLYWYQQILGQGPKLLIQFQNNGVVDDSQLPKDRFSAERLKGVDSTLKIQPAKLEDSAVYLCASSVAGTGGGEQYFGPGTRLTVT.

The chain is built from TRBV7-2 and TRBJ2-3; the match to TRBD2 covers 7 bases. The CDR3 spans 15 residues. CDR1 is SGHTA and CDR2 is FQGNSA in the germline V gene. Losses at the gene ends were 1 base for V and 3 bases for J; bases not matched to a gene: 4. Here the CDR3 DNA reads TGTGCCAGCAGCTTAGGGACTAGTCGGACAGATACGCAGTATTTT. This gives the protein CASSLGTSRTDTQYF.

The V gene is TRBV5-1, the J gene TRBJ1-5; D is possibly TRBD1 (5 bases). The CDR3 runs to 14 residues. CDR1 and CDR2 from the germline V gene are SGHRS and YFSETQ. V was pared by 1 base and J by 7 bases, with 12 bases between. This CDR3 is CASSLSGLGQPQHF. The CDR3 DNA reads as TGCGCCAGCAGCTTGTCAGGGTTGGGGCAGCCCCAGCATTTT. Full variable domain (missing parts from reference TRBV5-1 and TRBJ1-5): KAGVTQTPRYLIKTRGQQVTLSCSPISGHRSVSWYQQTPGQGLQFLFEYFSETQRNKGNFPGRFSGRQFSNSRSEMNVSTLELGDSALYLCASSLSGLGQPQHFGDGTRLSIL.

The chain is built from TRBV18 and TRBJ2-7, with unresolved D. Germline loops: CDR1 KGHSH, CDR2 LQKENI. This CDR3 region has 14 residues. Trimming pared 2 bases from V and 4 bases from J, leaving 12 bases between. CDR3 bases: TGTGCCAGCTCACCAATGTCAGGCACTTACGAGCAGTACTTC. Protein: CASSPMSGTYEQYF.

The V gene is TRBV28, the J gene TRBJ2-7; 10 positions agree with TRBD2. V shed 6 bases, J shed 4 bases, and the junction held 6 bases outside the gene matches. The CDR3 is made up of 14 amino acids. Germline CDR1 reads MDHEN; CDR2 reads SYDVKM. CDR3 in amino acids: CASRRLAGGYEQYF. The DNA of the CDR3 is TGTGCCAGCAGACGACTAGCGGGCGGATACGAGCAGTACTTC.

The chain has TRBV4-2 and TRBJ2-1; 8 nucleotides line up with TRBD2. Germline V gives CDR1 LGHNA, CDR2 YNFKEQ. Germline trimming cut 3 bases from V and 5 bases from J; bases unmatched to any gene: 9. CDR3 length: 16 residues. The CDR3 nucleotides read TGTGCCAGCAGCCACACCTCGGTAGCGGGAAACAATGAGCAGTTCTTC. Protein: CASSHTSVAGNNEQFF.

V is TRBV14 and J is TRBJ2-7; the D gene is possibly TRBD2 (6 bases). CDR1 is SGHDN, CDR2 FVKESK, per germline. The CDR3 has 15 residues. V was clipped by 0 bases and J by 2 bases, with 11 bases between them. The CDR3 sequence: CASSQEASATYEQYF. CDR3 nucleotides: TGTGCCAGCAGCCAAGAGGCTAGCGCAACCTACGAGCAGTACTTC.

This chain uses TRBV6-5 with TRBJ1-5, with D possibly TRBD1 on 5 matching bases. The CDR3 has 14 residues. Germline V gene data show CDR1 as MNHEY and CDR2 as SVGAGI. The ends were cut back, 8 bases at V and 7 bases at J, with 18 bases in the middle. CDR3 DNA: TGTGCCAGCTGCGGGACCTTACCCGGGCAGCCCCAGCATTTT. Residues: CASCGTLPGQPQHF.

As DNA, the CDR3 is TGTGCCAGCTCACCGCTGGACAGGTCCTCCTACGAGCAGTACTTC. It yields the protein CASSPLDRSSYEQYF. This chain uses TRBV18 with TRBJ2-7, with 7 bases identical to TRBD1. Germline V gene lookup returns CDR1 KGHSH and CDR2 LQKENI. This CDR3 comprises 15 residues. V shed 3 bases and J 0 bases; nucleotides not matched to a gene: 5.

V gene TRBV18 combines with J gene TRBJ1-1; D is unclear. Germline V gives CDR1 KGHSH, CDR2 LQKENI. The CDR3 has 13 amino acids. The V gene lost 3 bases and the J gene lost 0 bases, with 5 bases spanning the gap. DNA of the CDR3: TGTGCCAGCTCACCTTCTCTGAACACTGAAGCTTTCTTT. It encodes CASSPSLNTEAFF.

The CDR3 spells CASSPMGSTTDTQYF. CDR3 sequence (DNA): TGTGCCAGCTCACCCATGGGGAGTACGACAGATACGCAGTATTTT. V gene TRBV18 combines with J gene TRBJ2-3, with TRBD2 as a possible D gene (5 bases). CDR1 is KGHSH and CDR2 is LQKENI in the germline V gene. The ends were cut back, 3 bases at V and 3 bases at J, with 13 bases in the middle. The CDR3 runs to 15 residues.

The genes are TRBV19 and TRBJ2-2; D is perhaps TRBD2 (5 bases). V lost 6 bases, J lost 5 bases, and 16 bases lay in between. The CDR3 consists of 15 residues. In germline, CDR1 is LNHDA, CDR2 SQIVND (reference sequence). Here the CDR3 DNA reads TGTGCCAGTAGGGGAGACCGACGAACGACCGGGGAGCTGTTTTTT. Its translation is CASRGDRRTTGELFF.

The V and J genes are TRBV3-1 (or the pseudogene TRBV3-2) and TRBJ1-1; perhaps TRBD1 as D (5 bases). Germline V CDR1 and CDR2: LGHDT, YNNKEL (reference sequence). Deletions cut 1 base from V and 11 bases from J, with 14 bases between. CDR3 length equals 13 residues. CDR3 residues: CASSQVRAGQAFF. CDR3 nucleotide sequence: TGTGCCAGCAGCCAAGTCAGGGCGGGGCAGGCTTTCTTT.

The chain combines TRBV27 with TRBJ2-1, with 7 bases that match TRBD1. Germline V gene lookup returns CDR1 MNHEY and CDR2 SMNVEV (reference sequence). V lost 6 bases to trimming and J lost 4 bases; unmatched junction nucleotides: 6. The CDR3 has 14 amino acids. The DNA for the CDR3 is TGTGCCAGCAGCAAGACAGGGAATTACAATGAGCAGTTCTTC. Translated: CASSKTGNYNEQFF.

This chain connects TRBV3-1 (or the pseudogene TRBV3-2) to TRBJ2-1; 9 nucleotides line up with TRBD2. Trimming cost V 3 bases and J 2 bases; bases outside gene matches: 2. The CDR3 covers 15 residues. Per the germline V gene, CDR1 is LGHDT and CDR2 is YNNKEL (reference sequence). The CDR3 here is CASSHSGRAYNEQFF. The DNA for the CDR3 is TGTGCCAGCAGCCATAGCGGGAGAGCCTACAATGAGCAGTTCTTC.

This clone was detected only once. The chain joins TRBV27 to TRBJ2-1; 7 bases fit TRBD1. The CDR3 is 16 residues long. V was pared by 4 bases and J by 4 bases, with 10 bases of the junction left unmatched. CDR1 is MNHEY and CDR2 is SMNVEV in the germline V gene (reference sequence). This CDR3 reads CASSSPTDRFYNEQFF. CDR3 in DNA: TGTGCCAGCAGTTCTCCGACGGACAGGTTTTACAATGAGCAGTTCTTC.

The J gene is TRBJ2-5, the V gene TRBV28; weak D call: TRBD2 (7 bases). This CDR3 has 16 amino acids. Germline V gene lookup returns CDR1 MDHEN and CDR2 SYDVKM. The V gene lost 3 bases and the J gene lost 2 bases, with 16 bases spanning the gap. In DNA form, the CDR3 reads TGTGCCAGCAGTTTGGGGGGGGCAGGGGCACAAGAGACCCAGTACTTC. Encoded protein: CASSLGGAGAQETQYF.

The chain carries TRBV2 and TRBJ1-1, with 10 bases aligning to TRBD1. The CDR3 loop spans 16 amino acids. J lost 1 base, V lost 6 bases, and 8 bases had no gene match. Germline V gives CDR1 SNHLY, CDR2 FYNNEI. The CDR3 protein is CASRYDRGRGNTEAFF. The CDR3 region has the DNA TGTGCCAGCAGATATGACAGGGGGCGCGGGAACACTGAAGCTTTCTTT.

For this clone: Other DNA sequences in the sample encode the same CDR3. The rearrangement links TRBV6-5 to TRBJ1-3, with D unclear. The CDR3 length is 14 residues. Germline V gene sequence: CDR1 MNHEY, CDR2 SVGAGI. The V end lost 2 bases, the J end lost 1 base, and 6 bases lay between the germline ends. The DNA for the CDR3 is TGTGCCAGCAGTTACGCGGGGTCTGGAAACACCATATATTTT. This encodes CASSYAGSGNTIYF.

A remark on this clone: Other DNA sequences in the sample encode the same CDR3. The chain couples TRBV2 to TRBJ2-2; D is uncertain. Germline assignment: CDR1 SNHLY and CDR2 FYNNEI. V was clipped by 4 bases and J by 1 base, with 7 bases between them. This CDR3 has 14 amino acids. The CDR3 reads CASSVSGNTGELFF. CDR3 sequence (DNA): TGTGCCAGCAGTGTCTCAGGGAACACCGGGGAGCTGTTTTTT. Drawing the rest from reference TRBV2 and TRBJ2-2, the complete variable domain is EPEVTQTPSHQVTQMGQEVILRCVPISNHLYFYWYRQILGQKVEFLVSFYNNEISEKSEIFDDQFSVERPDGSNFTLKIRSTKLEDSAMYFCASSVSGNTGELFFGEGSRLTVL.

This clone was recorded once. The chain joins TRBV24-1 to TRBJ2-3, with D possibly TRBD1 on 6 matching bases. The length of the CDR3 is 15 residues. In germline, CDR1 is KGHDR, CDR2 SFDVKD. Between the trimmed V and J ends, which lost 1 base and 3 bases, there was a span of 10 bases. The DNA of the CDR3 is TGTGCCACCAGTGATTTTGGGCAGGGGACAGATACGCAGTATTTT. The encoded protein is CATSDFGQGTDTQYF.

The genes are TRBV5-5 and TRBJ1-1; D is unresolved. Germline V gene data show CDR1 as SGHKS and CDR2 as YYEKEE (reference sequence). The V gene lost 0 bases and the J gene lost 0 bases, with 6 bases spanning the gap. CDR3 length: 14 amino acids. CDR3 DNA sequence: TGTGCCAGCAGCTTGGATGCGATGAACACTGAAGCTTTCTTT. The encoded protein is CASSLDAMNTEAFF.

This chain connects TRBV5-5 to TRBJ1-3; the D gene is possibly TRBD1 (5 bases). In germline, CDR1 is SGHKS, CDR2 YYEKEE (reference sequence). Between the trimmed V and J ends, which lost 5 bases and 0 bases, there was a span of 15 bases. The CDR3 runs to 16 residues. CDR3 coding DNA: TGTGCCAGCAGTCCCGGGGGACTCACCTCTGGAAACACCATATATTTT. Translation: CASSPGGLTSGNTIYF.

This clone was picked up one time. The rearrangement joins TRBV10-3 to TRBJ2-1; 10 positions agree with TRBD2. This CDR3 is 16 amino acids long. Germline values: CDR1 ENHRY, CDR2 SYGVKD. V lost 7 bases to trimming and J lost 4 bases; unmatched junction nucleotides: 10. This CDR3 is CAIKRGGISSYNEQFF. The CDR3, as DNA: TGTGCCATCAAGCGGGGGGGCATTTCGAGTTACAATGAGCAGTTCTTC.

The V and J genes are TRBV29-1 and TRBJ1-5; no clear D. The CDR3 runs to 13 residues. V lost 6 bases, J lost 4 bases, and 13 bases lay in between. Germline V gives CDR1 SQVTM, CDR2 ANQGSEA. The CDR3 sequence is CSVREGPNQPQHF. The DNA of the CDR3 is TGCAGCGTCCGGGAAGGTCCTAATCAGCCCCAGCATTTT.

This chain uses TRBV2 with TRBJ2-5; maybe TRBD2 (6 bases). Germline-derived CDR1 and CDR2 are SNHLY and FYNNEI. Trimming stripped 7 bases from V and 5 bases from J, with 17 bases between. This CDR3 comprises 14 residues. The CDR3 loop reads CASTGGGFRETQYF. DNA of the CDR3: TGTGCCAGCACCGGGGGTGGGTTTAGGGAGACCCAGTACTTC.

The chain couples TRBV3-1 (or the pseudogene TRBV3-2) to TRBJ2-2, with a weak D call TRBD1 (7 bases). The CDR3 length is 15 residues. Trimming removed 3 bases at V and 6 bases at J, with 14 bases between. The germline CDR1 and CDR2 sequences are LGHDT and YNNKEL (reference sequence). CDR3 protein: CASSQRGQSSGELFF. CDR3 sequence (DNA): TGTGCCAGCAGCCAGCGGGGACAGTCCTCCGGGGAGCTGTTTTTT.